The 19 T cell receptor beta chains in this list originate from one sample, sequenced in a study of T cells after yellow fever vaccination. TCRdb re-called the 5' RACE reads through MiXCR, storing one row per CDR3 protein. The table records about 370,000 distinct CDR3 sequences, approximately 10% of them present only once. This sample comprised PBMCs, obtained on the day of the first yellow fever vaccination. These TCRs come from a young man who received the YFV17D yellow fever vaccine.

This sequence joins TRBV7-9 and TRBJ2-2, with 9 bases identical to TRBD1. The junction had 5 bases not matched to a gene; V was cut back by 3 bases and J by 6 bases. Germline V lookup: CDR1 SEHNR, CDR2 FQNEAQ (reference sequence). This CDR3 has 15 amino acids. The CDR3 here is CASSFGTGSSGELFF. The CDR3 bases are TGTGCCAGCAGCTTCGGGACAGGGTCTTCCGGGGAGCTGTTTTTT.

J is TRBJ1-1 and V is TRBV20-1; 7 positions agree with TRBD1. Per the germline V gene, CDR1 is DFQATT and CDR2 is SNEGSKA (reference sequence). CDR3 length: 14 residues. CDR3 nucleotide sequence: TGCAGCGCTCGAAGGGGGCGGGCTGACAACGGAGCTTTCTTT. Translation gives CSARRGRADNGAFF.

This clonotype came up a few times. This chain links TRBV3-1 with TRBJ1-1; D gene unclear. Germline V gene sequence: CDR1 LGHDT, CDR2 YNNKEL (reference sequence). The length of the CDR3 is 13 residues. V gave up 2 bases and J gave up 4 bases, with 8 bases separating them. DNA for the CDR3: TGTGCCAGCAGCCAACGTTTTACCACTGAAGCTTTCTTT. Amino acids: CASSQRFTTEAFF.

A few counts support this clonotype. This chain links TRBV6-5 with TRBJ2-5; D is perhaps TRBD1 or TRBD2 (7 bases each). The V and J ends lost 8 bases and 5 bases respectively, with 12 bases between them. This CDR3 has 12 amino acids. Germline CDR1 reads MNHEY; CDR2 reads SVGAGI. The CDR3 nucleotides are TGTGCCAGCGGGAGGGGGCCTGAGACCCAGTACTTC. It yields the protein CASGRGPETQYF.

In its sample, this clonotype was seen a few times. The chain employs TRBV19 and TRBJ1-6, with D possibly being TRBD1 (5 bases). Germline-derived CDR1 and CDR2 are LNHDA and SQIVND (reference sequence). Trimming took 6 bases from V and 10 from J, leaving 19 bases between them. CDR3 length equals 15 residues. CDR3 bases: TGTGCCAGTAGCCCGGGGCGTCTAGCGGGGTCACCCCTCCACTTT. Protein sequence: CASSPGRLAGSPLHF.

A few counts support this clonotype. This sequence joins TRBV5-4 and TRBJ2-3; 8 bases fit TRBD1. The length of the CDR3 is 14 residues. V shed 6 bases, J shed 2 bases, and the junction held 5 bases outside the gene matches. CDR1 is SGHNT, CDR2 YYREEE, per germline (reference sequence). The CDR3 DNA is TGTGCCAGCAAAAGGACAGGGTACACAGATACGCAGTATTTT. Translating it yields CASKRTGYTDTQYF.

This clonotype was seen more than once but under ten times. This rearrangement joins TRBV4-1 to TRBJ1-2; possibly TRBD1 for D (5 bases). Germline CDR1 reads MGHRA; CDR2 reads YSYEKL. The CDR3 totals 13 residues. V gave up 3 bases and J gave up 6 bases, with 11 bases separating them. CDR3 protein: CASSHAGGDGYTF. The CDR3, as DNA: TGCGCCAGCAGCCACGCGGGAGGGGATGGCTACACCTTC.

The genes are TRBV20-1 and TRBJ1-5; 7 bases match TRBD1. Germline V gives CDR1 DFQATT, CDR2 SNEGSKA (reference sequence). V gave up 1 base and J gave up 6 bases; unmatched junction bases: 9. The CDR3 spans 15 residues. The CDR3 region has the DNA TGCAGTGCTAGAGTAGGGGGCGCGTCGGGTCAGCCCCAGCATTTT. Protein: CSARVGGASGQPQHF.

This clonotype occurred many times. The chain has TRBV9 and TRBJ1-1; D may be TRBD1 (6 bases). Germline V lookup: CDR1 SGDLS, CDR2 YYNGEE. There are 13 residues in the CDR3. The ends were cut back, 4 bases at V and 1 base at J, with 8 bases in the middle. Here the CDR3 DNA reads TGTGCCAGCAGCAGGACAGAGAACACTGAAGCTTTCTTT. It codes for CASSRTENTEAFF.

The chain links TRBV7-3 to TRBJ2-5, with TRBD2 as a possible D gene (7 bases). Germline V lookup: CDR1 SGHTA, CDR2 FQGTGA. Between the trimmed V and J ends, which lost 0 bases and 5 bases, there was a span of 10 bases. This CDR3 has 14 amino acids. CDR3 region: CASSLTGGAETQYF. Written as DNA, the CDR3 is TGTGCCAGCAGCTTAACGGGGGGGGCGGAGACCCAGTACTTC. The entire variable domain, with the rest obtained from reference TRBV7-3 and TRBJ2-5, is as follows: GAGVSQTPSNKVTEKGKYVELRCDPISGHTALYWYRQSLGQGPEFLIYFQGTGAADDSGLPNDRFFAVRPEGSVSTLKIQRTERGDSAVYLCASSLTGGAETQYFGPGTRLLVL.

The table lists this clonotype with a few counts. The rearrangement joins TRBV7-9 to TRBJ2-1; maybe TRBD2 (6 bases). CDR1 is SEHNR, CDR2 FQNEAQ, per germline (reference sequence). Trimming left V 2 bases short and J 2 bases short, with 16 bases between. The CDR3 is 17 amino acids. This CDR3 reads CASSLMDRGAAYNEQFF. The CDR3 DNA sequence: TGTGCCAGCAGCTTAATGGATCGCGGGGCGGCCTACAATGAGCAGTTCTTC.

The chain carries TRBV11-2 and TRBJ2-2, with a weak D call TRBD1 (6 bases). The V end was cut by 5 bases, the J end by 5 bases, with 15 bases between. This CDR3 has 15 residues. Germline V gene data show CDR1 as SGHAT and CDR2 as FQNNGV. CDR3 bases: TGTGCCAGCAGCCCAGGGGATAGTGGAACCGGGGAGCTGTTTTTT. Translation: CASSPGDSGTGELFF.

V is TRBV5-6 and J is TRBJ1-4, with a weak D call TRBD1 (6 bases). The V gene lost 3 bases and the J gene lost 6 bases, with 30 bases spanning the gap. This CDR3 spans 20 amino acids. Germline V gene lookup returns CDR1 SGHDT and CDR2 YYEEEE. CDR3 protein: CASSSRGTNKLRPRDEKLFF. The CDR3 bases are TGTGCCAGCAGCTCGAGGGGGACAAATAAACTAAGACCGCGGGATGAAAAACTGTTTTTT.

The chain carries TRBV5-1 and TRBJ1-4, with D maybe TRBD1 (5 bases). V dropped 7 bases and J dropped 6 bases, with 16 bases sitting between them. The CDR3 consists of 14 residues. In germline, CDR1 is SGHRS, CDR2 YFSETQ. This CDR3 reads CASRIQGFDEKLFF. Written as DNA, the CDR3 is TGCGCCAGCCGAATTCAGGGTTTCGATGAAAAACTGTTTTTT.

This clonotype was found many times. This CDR3 is CASSSWGGGSNEQFF. As DNA, the CDR3 is TGTGCCAGCAGCTCCTGGGGGGGGGGCAGTAATGAGCAGTTCTTC. The rearrangement uses TRBV7-2 and TRBJ2-1, with a weak D call TRBD2 (7 bases). Per germline, CDR1 SGHTA and CDR2 FQGNSA. V dropped 4 bases and J dropped 7 bases, with 17 bases sitting between them. This CDR3 comprises 15 residues.

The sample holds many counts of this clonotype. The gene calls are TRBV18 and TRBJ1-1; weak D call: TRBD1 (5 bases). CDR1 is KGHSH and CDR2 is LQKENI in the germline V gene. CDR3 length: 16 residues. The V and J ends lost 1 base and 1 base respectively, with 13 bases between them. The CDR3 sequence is CASSPQRGGRNTEAFF. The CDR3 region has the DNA TGTGCCAGCTCACCACAAAGGGGCGGACGGAACACTGAAGCTTTCTTT. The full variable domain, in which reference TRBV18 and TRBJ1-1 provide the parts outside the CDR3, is NAGVMQNPRHLVRRRGQEARLRCSPMKGHSHVYWYRQLPEEGLKFMVYLQKENIIDESGMPKERFSAEFPKEGPSILRIQQVVRGDSAAYFCASSPQRGGRNTEAFFGQGTRLTVV.

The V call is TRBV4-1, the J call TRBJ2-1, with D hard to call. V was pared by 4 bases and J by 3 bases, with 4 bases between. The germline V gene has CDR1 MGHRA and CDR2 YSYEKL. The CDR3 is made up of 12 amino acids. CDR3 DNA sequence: TGCGCCAGCAGCCTTGTCTACAATGAGCAGTTCTTC. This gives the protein CASSLVYNEQFF.

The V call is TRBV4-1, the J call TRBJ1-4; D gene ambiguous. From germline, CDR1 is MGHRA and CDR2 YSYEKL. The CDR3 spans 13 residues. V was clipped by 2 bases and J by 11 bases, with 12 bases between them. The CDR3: CASSQPPPQKLFF. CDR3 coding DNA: TGCGCCAGCAGCCAACCGCCCCCGCAGAAACTGTTTTTT.

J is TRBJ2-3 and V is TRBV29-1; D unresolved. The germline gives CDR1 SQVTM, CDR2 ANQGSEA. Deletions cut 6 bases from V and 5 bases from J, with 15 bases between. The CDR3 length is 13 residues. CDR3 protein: CSVRHTRGDTQYF. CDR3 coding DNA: TGCAGCGTCCGGCACACGAGAGGAGATACGCAGTATTTT.